This paragraph covers one TCR beta chain sequence. This sample is part of a study of CD8 T cells in Susac syndrome. The RNA input was roughly 0.45 to 1 ug, and it was reverse transcribed with random hexamers. Via MiXCR, TCRdb re-called the immunoSEQ multiplex PCR reads, giving one row per CDR3 protein. The table shows approximately 190,000 distinct CDR3 sequences, with 90% to 95% occurring only once. With 6 bases removed from V and 4 bases from J, the gap between germline ends came to 18 bases. CDR3 length equals 15 residues. The source is a human donor with multiple sclerosis. The chain uses TRBV12-3 or TRBV12-4 and TRBJ2-5, with D tentatively TRBD2 (6 bases). The sequenced material came from CD4+ T cells from PBMCs. In DNA form, the CDR3 reads TGTGCCAGCAGCACTAGCCAAGGGAGGCGAGAGACCCAGTACTTC. This codes for CASSTSQGRRETQYF.